This note documents a single T cell receptor (beta chain) sequence. A few counts support this clonotype. The target of this receptor is not known. No base-level quality is on record; no much larger clone is a single base apart. Ficoll-Paque density gradient centrifugation was used to isolate PBMCs. V is trimmed back by 6 bases and J by 5 bases, and the junction contains 4 bases that no gene match accounts for. From the cysteine through the phenylalanine, the CDR3 covers 13 amino acids. Just CDR3 DNA is preserved here, 39 bases in frame from base 1. Sequencing took place on an Illumina NovaSeq 6000. Using 5'RACE with constant-segment primers, TCRalpha and TCRbeta cDNA libraries were constructed, with sample barcodes and unique molecular identifiers added in the process. RNA was extracted from every sample with Trizol reagent. The libraries were amplified in two PCR steps, and the second step added a second sample barcode and Illumina TruSeq adapters. Libraries were sequenced on an Illumina NovaSeq with 2 x 150 bp paired-end reads. The source study handled its data this way. Reads were demultiplexed and collapsed into UMI-guided consensus sequences with migec v1.2.7. With mixcr v2.1.11, UMI consensuses were aligned to TRA and TRB V and J templates and assembled into clonotypes. A clonotype was counted as expanded or contracted only when both edgeR and NoisET called the clonotype significant, with the noise models trained on biological replicates. edgeR calls used a false discovery rate-adjusted p below 0.01 and a log2 fold-change threshold of 1. As an exploratory analysis of dynamics, max-normalized trajectories of the 1000 most abundant clonotypes were examined by PCA with hierarchical clustering. Separately sequenced CD4+ and CD8+ repertoires were used to assign a CD4 or CD8 phenotype to each responding clone. TCRdb reprocessed the public reads (quality trimming at Q25 with fastp, clone calling with MiXCR) and kept in-frame beta chains. Rows with a matching CDR3 protein are joined into one entry that keeps the most common DNA and genes. The V and J calls and clone size are TCRdb's, not the authors'. The sample yields fewer than 95,000 distinct CDR3 sequences; about an eighth were counted once. Roughly a quarter of the sample comes from the top ten.

This record belongs to a study of T-cell memory formation after mild COVID-19 (dated by TCRdb to the early 2020s). Study-level background: Most TCR sequence clusters were specific to one of the two donors. T-cell clones expanding and contracting after mild COVID-19 in two donors were tracked by longitudinal TCRalpha and TCRbeta repertoire sequencing. Two young, previously healthy adult volunteers, one female and one male, were included in the cohort.

What the authors observed across the whole study: Contracting CD4+ clones appeared mostly in the CM and EM memory subsets, whereas CD8+ clones were enriched in EMRA. The study included only a couple of mild cases, and larger cohorts that include severe cases with pre-infection samples were judged to be necessary. Some responding clones were detected in pre-infection memory, which suggested that pre-existing cross-reactive memory T cells had joined the SARS-CoV-2 response. Clones contracting from day 15 to 85 had balanced CD4/CD8 phenotypes, while a second wave expanding from day 15 to 37 was biased towards CD4+. Whether the second-wave clones peaking on day 37 were SARS-CoV-2 specific was not confirmed.

This clonotype was sampled from an adult woman who had mild COVID-19 (a few samples of this study predate the infection). The sample titles of this study are shuffled in the database, so cell type and time point are left out; the donor was told from shared clones. Sequenced sample: PBMCs or a T cell subset sorted from them (not recorded which). The rearrangement joined TRBV12-3 or TRBV12-4 to TRBJ2-1, with 7 central nucleotides matching TRBD1. The DNA sequence is as follows: TGTGCCAGCAGACGGACAGGACACAATGAGCAGTTCTTC. Its translation is CASRRTGHNEQFF.